A selection of T cell receptor beta chains follows, all from one sample in a study of Graves' ophthalmopathy and Graves' hyperthyroidism. TCRdb reanalysed the multiplex PCR reads using MiXCR and keeps one entry per CDR3 protein. Of more than 550,000 distinct CDR3 sequences in the sample, more than 40% were seen once. Sequenced input: peripheral blood. These receptors were obtained from an adult man with Graves' ophthalmopathy. The CDR3 runs from the conserved cysteine through the conserved F or W. D genes are given only for firm matches. Not every row has a clone size; where given, it reads once, few, many or a size class.

clone size,V gene,D gene,J gene,CDR3 protein,CDR3 DNA
NA,TRBV20-1,NA,TRBJ2-7,CSASNRLYEQYF,TGCAGTGCTAGTAACAGGTTGTACGAGCAGTACTTC
many,TRBV19,NA,TRBJ1-1,CASSISRDTEAFF,TGTGCCAGTAGTATAAGCAGGGACACTGAAGCTTTCTTT
many,TRBV20-1,NA,TRBJ1-2,CSARALSSYTF,TGCAGTGCTAGGGCCCTATCCAGCTACACCTTC
few,TRBV19,NA,TRBJ1-1,CASSPRYVSAEAFF,TGTGCCAGTAGTCCCCGTTATGTTTCTGCTGAAGCTTTCTTT
NA,TRBV24-1,NA,TRBJ2-3,CASRGEELGTDTQYF,TGTGCCAGCAGGGGGGAAGAGTTAGGCACAGATACGCAGTATTTT
few,TRBV5-4,TRBD1,TRBJ2-5,CASSPRQGSLETQYF,TGTGCCAGCAGCCCGCGACAGGGGTCGTTGGAGACCCAGTACTTC
NA,TRBV12-3/TRBV12-4,NA,TRBJ1-5,CASSFRDITYEHF,TGTGCCAGCAGTTTTAGGGACATAACCTACGAGCATTTT
NA,TRBV19,TRBD1,TRBJ2-7,CASSTFSTGYDEQYF,TGTGCCAGTAGTACTTTTTCGACAGGGTACGACGAGCAGTACTTC
NA,TRBV11-1,NA,TRBJ2-3,CASSLSKALASDTQYF,TGTGCCAGCAGCTTAAGTAAGGCGCTAGCCTCAGATACGCAGTATTTT
once,TRBV29-1,TRBD1,TRBJ2-3,CSVGQGAPDTQYF,TGCAGCGTCGGACAGGGGGCCCCAGATACGCAGTATTTT
many,TRBV2,NA,TRBJ2-7,CASSASGTIDEQYF,TGTGCCAGCAGTGCCTCCGGGACGATCGACGAGCAGTACTTC
NA,TRBV6-5,TRBD1,TRBJ2-7,CASSYRDRDDEQYF,TGTGCCAGCAGTTACCGGGACAGGGACGACGAGCAGTACTTC
NA,TRBV29-1,TRBD1,TRBJ2-6,CSVGTGDAKSGANVLTF,TGCAGCGTAGGGACAGGGGATGCAAAGTCTGGGGCCAACGTCCTGACTTTC
NA,TRBV10-3,NA,TRBJ1-5,CASTSEGGALYSNQPQHF,TGTGCCAGCACGAGTGAGGGAGGGGCCCTATATAGCAATCAGCCCCAGCATTTT
once,TRBV7-9,NA,TRBJ2-5,CASSGTQGETQYF,TGTGCCAGCAGCGGGACACAAGGGGAGACCCAGTACTTC
NA,TRBV7-2,TRBD2,TRBJ2-5,CASSHVFGTSGREETQYF,TGTGCCAGCAGCCACGTCTTCGGGACTAGCGGACGAGAAGAGACCCAGTACTTC
NA,TRBV11-2,NA,TRBJ1-4,CASSSGTNEKLFF,TGTGCCAGCAGCTCGGGAACGAATGAAAAACTGTTTTTT
NA,TRBV2,TRBD1,TRBJ1-6,CASGGGQGNSPLHF,TGTGCCAGTGGGGGGGGACAGGGGAACTCACCCCTCCACTTT
NA,TRBV20-1,NA,TRBJ1-2,CSAREPGTFYGYTF,TGCAGTGCTAGGGAGCCCGGGACGTTCTATGGCTACACCTTC
few,TRBV10-3,NA,TRBJ2-7,CASSPEHVLDEQYF,TGTGCCAGCAGCCCCGAACACGTGCTTGACGAGCAGTACTTC
NA,TRBV2,TRBD2,TRBJ2-2,CASKTSGGANTGELFF,TGTGCCAGCAAGACTAGCGGGGGTGCGAACACCGGGGAGCTGTTTTTT
once,TRBV7-2,NA,TRBJ2-5,CASSLAGVLRLQETQYF,TGTGCCAGCAGCTTAGCTGGGGTCCTCCGCCTACAAGAGACCCAGTACTTC
many,TRBV7-9,TRBD2,TRBJ2-5,CASSRGTSPETQYF,TGTGCCAGCAGCCGGGGGACTAGCCCAGAGACCCAGTACTTC
many,TRBV19,TRBD2,TRBJ2-7,CASSPAGGPYEQYF,TGTGCCAGTAGTCCGGCGGGGGGGCCCTACGAGCAGTACTTC
many,TRBV10-3,TRBD1,TRBJ1-5,CAISDYLTGGDQPQHF,TGTGCCATCAGTGATTATCTGACAGGGGGCGATCAGCCCCAGCATTTT
NA,TRBV29-1,NA,TRBJ1-2,CSLEPTSLYGYTF,TGCAGCCTTGAACCCACGTCGCTCTATGGCTACACCTTC
few,TRBV19,NA,TRBJ2-7,CASSGAFSYEQYF,TGTGCCAGTAGTGGAGCCTTCTCCTACGAGCAGTACTTC
NA,TRBV20-1,NA,TRBJ2-7,CSARTETSYEQYF,TGCAGTGCTAGAACCGAGACCTCATACGAGCAGTACTTC
NA,TRBV7-8,NA,TRBJ1-2,CASSQEGPRHYGYTF,TGTGCCAGCAGCCAGGAGGGGCCGCGACACTATGGCTACACCTTC
few,TRBV6-2/TRBV6-3,NA,TRBJ2-7,CASSLGHQSYEQYF,TGTGCCAGCAGTTTGGGACACCAATCCTACGAGCAGTACTTC
many,TRBV20-1,NA,TRBJ2-7,CSATQGHYPYEQYF,TGCAGTGCTACACAGGGCCACTATCCCTACGAGCAGTACTTC
NA,TRBV25-1,NA,TRBJ2-5,CASSADGGGATQYF,TGTGCCAGCAGTGCGGACGGGGGTGGGGCGACCCAGTACTTC
NA,TRBV10-3,TRBD1,TRBJ1-4,CASRRGTATNEKLFF,TGTGCCAGCCGCAGGGGGACAGCAACTAATGAAAAACTGTTTTTT
NA,TRBV19,NA,TRBJ2-2,CASSIVAGGLFF,TGTGCCAGTAGTATTGTGGCCGGGGGGCTGTTTTTT
many,TRBV10-2,NA,TRBJ2-2,CASSRQYSNTGELFF,TGCGCCAGCAGTCGACAGTACTCCAACACCGGGGAGCTGTTTTTT
few,TRBV25-1,NA,TRBJ2-3,CASSDMAGKRTDTQYF,TGTGCCAGCAGTGATATGGCAGGGAAGCGGACAGATACGCAGTATTTT
many,TRBV7-2,TRBD1,TRBJ2-7,CASSLVGQGVYEQYF,TGTGCCAGCAGCTTAGTAGGGCAGGGGGTCTACGAGCAGTACTTC
many,TRBV30,NA,TRBJ2-7,CAWTALGDEQYF,TGTGCCTGGACAGCCCTAGGTGACGAGCAGTACTTC